This TCR beta chain is drawn from a study of T cell repertoires in cytomegalovirus infection. Study as a whole: The public TCR beta signatures pointed to both CMV infection and matching HLA type. Notes on the study in general: The cumulative frequency of public TCR beta families distinguished individuals who carried CMV together with the relevant HLA. Dominant in the ex vivo response were TCR beta clonotypes restricted by HLA-C and specific for CMV.

The length of the CDR3 is 18 residues. Germline V lookup: CDR1 SGHTA, CDR2 FQGNSA. The V end was cut by 0 bases, the J end by 2 bases, with 17 bases between. MiXCR, run by TCRdb on the reads, gives a single entry per CDR3 protein. The sample carries a few hundred thousand distinct CDR3 sequences, around 27% recorded once. Worth noting for this clonotype: What it binds is not known.

This sequence was found in a human donor in good health (CMV status not recorded). Some clones in this sample may be carry-over from other donors' samples. Sequencing was done on a sample of PBMCs. The chain joins TRBV7-2 to TRBJ2-1; D remains unclear. The CDR3 nucleotides are TGTGCCAGCAGCTTAGCCCAGCTAATAAGTGTTCCCTACAATGAGCAGTTCTTC. Translated, it gives CASSLAQLISVPYNEQFF.